Reported below is one T cell receptor beta chain. Trimming removed 3 bases from V and 1 base from J, with 12 bases in between. Germline assignment: CDR1 MNHEY and CDR2 SVGEGT. CDR3 size: 15 residues. The source of the sample is a study of human T cells and chemical hapten exposure. In the study overall: Patients additionally received therapeutic doses of diphenylcyclopropenone on the scalp once a week, and this continued throughout the roughly 25-week study. Minor volume differences among pooled libraries chiefly drove per-sample TCR yield variation.

The time point: pre-sensitization, week 0. Treatment specified: therapeutic diphenylcyclopropenone sensitization with weekly scalp DPC. Using its own MiXCR run on the RACE reads, TCRdb lists one record per CDR3 protein. The sample shows more than 300,000 distinct CDR3 sequences, about 5.4% of them seen only once. The source of this sequence is a young woman with alopecia areata. Some clones in this sample may be carry-over from other donors' samples. The chain links TRBV6-2 or TRBV6-3 to TRBJ1-1; D is unclear. The specimen was whole blood, collected in connection with sensitization to the hapten diphenylcyclopropenone (DPC). CDR3 sequence (DNA): TGTGCCAGCAGTTATCACGGCGCGCAGAACACTGAAGCTTTCTTT. Translated, it gives CASSYHGAQNTEAFF.